Below, 21 T cell receptor beta chains from the same sample are listed, as sequenced in a study of regulatory T cells in long-lasting Graves disease. Noted time point: persistent/refractory GD, antithyroid drugs over 5 years with positive TRAb. PBMC-derived RNA was used for the TCR library. Arm-PCR of CDR3 regions and iRepertoire HTBI primers were the basis on which TCR beta libraries were built. MiXCR, applied by TCRdb to the multiplex PCR reads, yields one record per CDR3 protein. The sample lists more than 650,000 distinct CDR3 sequences, about 30% seen once, with 35% to 55% in the top ten. This material consisted of peripheral blood mononuclear cells (PBMCs), taken when the disease was refractory, from a patient treated with antithyroid drugs. The receptor source for this set is a female donor with Graves disease.

J is TRBJ2-7 and V is TRBV7-3, with TRBD2 matching 8 bases. CDR3 length: 16 amino acids. V lost 3 bases to trimming and J lost 7 bases; unmatched junction nucleotides: 14. Germline CDR1 and CDR2: SGHTA and FQGTGA. This CDR3 reads CASSLETGGPSGEQYF. CDR3 sequence (DNA): TGTGCCAGCAGCTTGGAGACGGGAGGGCCCTCAGGGGAGCAGTACTTC.

This clonotype was detected a few times. The chain joins TRBV11-2 to TRBJ2-2; D is possibly TRBD1 or TRBD2 (6 bases each). The V and J ends lost 1 base and 2 bases respectively, with 20 bases between them. CDR3 length: 19 amino acids. Germline V gene lookup returns CDR1 SGHAT and CDR2 FQNNGV. The DNA of the CDR3 is TGTGCCAGCAGCTTAGCGAGGGGCTCCGGGGGCTCAAACACCGGGGAGCTGTTTTTT. As protein: CASSLARGSGGSNTGELFF.

The chain recombines TRBV5-1 with TRBJ2-2; the D gene could be TRBD1 or TRBD2 (6 bases each). Germline V lookup: CDR1 SGHRS, CDR2 YFSETQ. Between the trimmed V and J ends, which lost 2 bases and 6 bases, there was a span of 14 bases. This CDR3 is built from 15 residues. The CDR3 DNA reads as TGCGCCAGCAGCTTAGGTCCCGGGGGCTCCGGGGAGCTGTTTTTT. This codes for CASSLGPGGSGELFF.

This clonotype was seen a few times. The chain links TRBV29-1 to TRBJ1-4; D may be TRBD1 (5 bases). The CDR3 length is 13 residues. Per the germline V gene, CDR1 is SQVTM and CDR2 is ANQGSEA. Trimming took off 7 bases at V and 5 bases at J, with 14 bases between the two ends. The CDR3 loop is CSAGGGNNEKLFF. DNA of the CDR3: TGCAGCGCGGGCGGGGGAAACAATGAAAAACTGTTTTTT.

This chain uses TRBV6-1 with TRBJ2-7; 7 bases are shared with TRBD2. Germline CDR1 and CDR2: MNHNS and SASEGT. The CDR3 loop spans 14 amino acids. V lost 6 bases, J lost 5 bases, and 10 bases stayed unmatched. The CDR3 here is CASRTPSGNHEQYF. The CDR3 nucleotides are TGTGCCAGCAGAACCCCTAGCGGTAACCACGAGCAGTACTTC.

The CDR3 nucleotides are TGCGCCAGCAGTGAGGACAGGGAAGGCACTGAAGCTTTCTTT. The encoded protein is CASSEDREGTEAFF. The chain is built from TRBV10-2 and TRBJ1-1; the match to TRBD1 covers 7 bases. The ends lost 2 bases at V and 4 bases at J; junction bases unmatched: 4. The CDR3 loop spans 14 amino acids. Germline V gene lookup returns CDR1 WSHSY and CDR2 SAAADI.

V is TRBV27 and J is TRBJ2-7; D possibly corresponds to TRBD2 (5 bases). With 2 bases removed from V and 3 bases from J, the gap between germline ends came to 11 bases. The CDR3 sequence is 14 residues long. CDR1 and CDR2 from the germline V gene are MNHEY and SMNVEV (reference sequence). CDR3 sequence reads: CASSLKDWYYEQYF. The CDR3 nucleotides read TGTGCCAGCAGTTTAAAGGACTGGTACTACGAGCAGTACTTC.

This clonotype was seen only a few times. The V call is TRBV28, the J call TRBJ1-2; D uncertain. Germline V gene sequence: CDR1 MDHEN, CDR2 SYDVKM. With 3 bases removed from V and 7 bases from J, the gap between germline ends came to 9 bases. This CDR3 contains 12 residues. CDR3 nucleotide sequence: TGTGCCAGCAGTTTGTCTTTAGCTGGCTACACCTTC. Translation gives CASSLSLAGYTF.

This clonotype appeared a few times. The chain is built from TRBV10-3 and TRBJ2-5; 9 bases are a match to TRBD2. The ends lost 6 bases at V and 1 base at J; junction bases unmatched: 3. Germline V gene lookup returns CDR1 ENHRY and CDR2 SYGVKD. The CDR3 extends over 14 amino acids. Here the CDR3 reads CAISQTSGQETQYF. DNA of the CDR3: TGTGCCATCAGCCAGACTAGCGGCCAAGAGACCCAGTACTTC.

The CDR3 reads CASRSDRSMNTEAFF. CDR3 DNA: TGCGCCAGCAGATCCGACAGATCCATGAACACTGAAGCTTTCTTT. This rearrangement joins TRBV5-1 to TRBJ1-1; weak D call: TRBD1 (5 bases). This CDR3 has 15 residues. Germline CDR1 SGHRS, CDR2 YFSETQ. V lost 5 bases and J lost 0, with 14 bases in between.

A few counts support this clonotype. The DNA of the CDR3 is TGTGCCATCTCATGGACCGGGGAGCTGTTTTTT. This gives the protein CAISWTGELFF. V is TRBV10-3 and J is TRBJ2-2; the D is unclear. V lost 8 bases and J 5 bases, leaving 6 bases between the germline ends. The CDR3 contains 11 residues. Germline CDR1 is ENHRY and CDR2 is SYGVKD.

This clonotype was detected ten times or more. V gene TRBV28 combines with J gene TRBJ1-1, with a possible D match to TRBD1 (6 bases). Trimming shortened V by 8 bases and J by 4 bases, and 23 bases separated the two germline ends. The length of the CDR3 is 16 residues. Germline CDR1 reads MDHEN; CDR2 reads SYDVKM. DNA for the CDR3: TGTGCCAGCGGGGGCCGGCGGGAAGAATACGGCACTGAAGCTTTCTTT. Amino acids: CASGGRREEYGTEAFF.

CDR3 nucleotides: TGTGCCAGCAGCAGTGGGGACATTCAGTACTTC. Encoded protein: CASSSGDIQYF. This sequence joins TRBV7-9 and TRBJ2-4; D not resolved. Trimming took 5 bases from V and 8 from J, leaving 7 bases between them. CDR3 size: 11 residues. Germline CDR1 and CDR2: SEHNR and FQNEAQ (reference sequence). The full variable domain, in which reference TRBV7-9 and TRBJ2-4 provide the parts outside the CDR3, is DTGVSQNPRHKITKRGQNVTFRCDPISEHNRLYWYRQTLGQGPEFLTYFQNEAQLEKSRLLSDRFSAERPKGSFSTLEIQRTEQGDSAMYLCASSSGDIQYFGAGTRLSVL.

As regards this clonotype: Just one base apart from a much larger clone, this may be a read error. The rearrangement links TRBV13 to TRBJ2-5, with D possibly called TRBD1 or TRBD2 (5 bases each). This CDR3 is 15 amino acids long. Germline lookup yields CDR1 PRHDT and CDR2 FYEKMQ (reference sequence). CDR3 coding DNA: TGTACCAGCAGCTTAGTAGAGGGGCATCAAGAGACCCAGTACTTC. This translates into CTSSLVEGHQETQYF.

There are a few counts of this clonotype. Just one base apart from a much larger clone, this may be a read error. CDR3 loop: CASSLTSGNSYEQYF. CDR3 DNA: TGTGCCAGCAGTTTAACTAGCGGGAACTCCTACGAGCAGTACTTC. V is TRBV27 and J is TRBJ2-7, with 10 bases lining up with TRBD2. V was pared by 2 bases and J by 0 bases, with 1 base of the junction left unmatched. In germline, CDR1 is MNHEY, CDR2 SMNVEV (reference sequence). This CDR3 spans 15 amino acids.

This clonotype was seen a few times. The rearrangement links TRBV11-3 to TRBJ1-3, with 7 bases lining up with TRBD1. V was pared by 5 bases and J by 2 bases, with 15 bases of the junction left unmatched. The CDR3 length is 18 residues. Germline loops: CDR1 SGHNT, CDR2 YENEEA. In nucleotides, the CDR3 is TGTGCCAGCAGCAACGCAACCACCTGGGGGACAGCTGGAAACACCATATATTTT. This encodes CASSNATTWGTAGNTIYF.

This clonotype was detected once. CDR3 sequence reads: CASSFGPGQPQHF. In nucleotides, the CDR3 is TGTGCCAGCAGTTTTGGCCCGGGTCAGCCCCAGCATTTT. The J gene is TRBJ1-5, the V gene TRBV27; D remains unclear. V was shortened by 3 bases and J by 6 bases, with 9 bases between the two germline ends. The CDR3 sequence is 13 residues long. The germline CDR1 and CDR2 sequences are MNHEY and SMNVEV (reference sequence).

The chain employs TRBV6-4 and TRBJ1-4; the D gene is possibly TRBD1 (6 bases). V lost 5 bases and J 8 bases, leaving 15 bases between the germline ends. The CDR3 covers 14 residues. CDR1 is MRHNA and CDR2 is SNTAGT in the germline V gene. CDR3 loop: CASSYGGLEEKLFF. Written as DNA, the CDR3 is TGTGCCAGCAGTTACGGGGGGCTTGAAGAAAAACTGTTTTTT.

The chain combines TRBV18 with TRBJ1-1; D remains ambiguous. Germline CDR1 is KGHSH and CDR2 is LQKENI. This CDR3 comprises 14 residues. V lost 3 bases to trimming and J lost 0 bases, with 8 bases between them. CDR3 DNA sequence: TGTGCCAGCTCACCCTTCGCCATGAACACTGAAGCTTTCTTT. This codes for CASSPFAMNTEAFF. Filled out from reference TRBV18 and TRBJ1-1, the complete variable domain reads NAGVMQNPRHLVRRRGQEARLRCSPMKGHSHVYWYRQLPEEGLKFMVYLQKENIIDESGMPKERFSAEFPKEGPSILRIQQVVRGDSAAYFCASSPFAMNTEAFFGQGTRLTVV.

This clonotype came up many times. J is TRBJ1-2 and V is TRBV13; 7 nucleotides match TRBD1. Germline CDR1 PRHDT, CDR2 FYEKMQ (reference sequence). With 2 bases clipped from V and 4 bases from J, the junction kept 4 bases outside the gene matches. The CDR3 is 14 residues long. The CDR3, as DNA: TGTGCCAGCAGCTTACGCCAGGGGGTCTATGGCTACACCTTC. Translation: CASSLRQGVYGYTF.

The chain links TRBV24-1 to TRBJ2-2, with D perhaps matching TRBD1 (6 bases). The germline V and J ends were trimmed by 9 bases and 4 bases, with 20 bases remaining between them. Germline V gene data show CDR1 as KGHDR and CDR2 as SFDVKD. CDR3 size: 16 residues. The CDR3 sequence: CATPTYTGSSTGELFF. CDR3 bases: TGTGCCACCCCGACCTACACAGGGTCTAGCACCGGGGAGCTGTTTTTT.